This TCR beta chain stems from a study of graft-versus-host responses after intestinal transplantation. About the study: The study gave all recipients anti-thymocyte globulin induction, then tacrolimus and steroids for 2 to 3 years.

Profiled with immunoSEQ multiplex PCR; TCRdb holds only in-frame clones, not every one. The sample shows around 69,000 clones, nearly 90% of them seen only once. J was trimmed by 7 bases and V by 2 bases; bases with no gene match: 1. CDR3 length: 14 residues. The germline V gene encodes CDR1 MNHEY and CDR2 SMNVEV (reference sequence). Study-level results: Detection of GvH clones occurred in recipient marrow, and some had their first appearance in ileum or blood.

As concerns this clone: Antigen specificity is unknown.

This clonotype was obtained from a human donor who was the organ donor for an intestinal transplant. The sequenced sample was unstimulated CD8+ T cells sorted from spleen or lymph node cells, obtained before transplant. The J gene is TRBJ1-6, the V gene TRBV27, with 8 bases identical to TRBD1. The CDR3 reads CASSLTGGNSPLHF. The CDR3 region has the DNA TGTGCCAGCAGTTTAACAGGGGGGAATTCACCCCTCCACTTT.